Listed below are T cell receptor beta chains from one sample, sequenced in a study of control samples from healthy donors and cancer patients. Assay: immunoSEQ multiplex PCR; the TCRdb copy retains only in-frame clones and omits some. The table includes tens of thousands of clones, about nine tenths detected once. Sequenced material: blood. The receptors here all came from a man aged 25 to 40 in good health. Both conserved end residues are part of each CDR3. Fields, in order: V gene, J gene, D gene, clone size, CDR3 DNA, CDR3 protein. The D gene is left open where the match is weak. Some rows have no size entry. The others give once, few or many, or a class for an expanded clone.

v_gene: TRBV6-5
j_gene: TRBJ1-2
d_gene: NA
abundance: NA
CDR3nt: TGTGCCAGCAGTCCGGACGGAAAGGGGTATGGCTACACCTTC
CDR3aa: CASSPDGKGYGYTF

v_gene: TRBV6-5
j_gene: TRBJ1-5
d_gene: TRBD1
abundance: NA
CDR3nt: TGTGCCGCCCTTGGGCAGGGGGGTCAGCCCCAGCATTTT
CDR3aa: CAALGQGGQPQHF

v_gene: TRBV4-3
j_gene: TRBJ1-2
d_gene: NA
abundance: NA
CDR3nt: TGCGCCAGCAGCCCCACGGGGACATCAGCTAACTATGGCTACACCTTC
CDR3aa: CASSPTGTSANYGYTF

v_gene: TRBV4-2
j_gene: TRBJ2-5
d_gene: TRBD2
abundance: NA
CDR3nt: TGTGCCAGCAGCCAAGAGGGGACTAGTCGGCAAGAGACCCAGTACTTC
CDR3aa: CASSQEGTSRQETQYF

v_gene: TRBV5-1
j_gene: TRBJ2-5
d_gene: TRBD2
abundance: NA
CDR3nt: TGCGCCAGCAGAGTGATAGCGGGAGATGTGTCGGAGACCCAGTACTTC
CDR3aa: CASRVIAGDVSETQYF

v_gene: TRBV7-9
j_gene: TRBJ1-2
d_gene: TRBD1
abundance: NA
CDR3nt: TGTGCCAGCAGCCCAGACAGGGGGGGCTACACCTTC
CDR3aa: CASSPDRGGYTF

v_gene: TRBV30
j_gene: TRBJ2-7
d_gene: NA
abundance: NA
CDR3nt: TGTGCCTGGAGTGTAGGGGGGGCTCACTACGAGCAGTACTTC
CDR3aa: CAWSVGGAHYEQYF

v_gene: TRBV6-5
j_gene: TRBJ1-2
d_gene: NA
abundance: NA
CDR3nt: TGTGCCAGCAGGACTACAGCGAACTATGGCTACACCTTC
CDR3aa: CASRTTANYGYTF

v_gene: TRBV6-5
j_gene: TRBJ1-1
d_gene: NA
abundance: once
CDR3nt: TGTGCCAGCAGTTACAACCCGAACACTGAAGCTTTCTTT
CDR3aa: CASSYNPNTEAFF

v_gene: TRBV29-1
j_gene: TRBJ2-1
d_gene: TRBD2
abundance: NA
CDR3nt: TGCAGCGTTGGGCTAGCGGGAGCGGGCGGGGAGCAGTTCTTC
CDR3aa: CSVGLAGAGGEQFF

v_gene: TRBV6-2/TRBV6-3
j_gene: TRBJ2-5
d_gene: NA
abundance: NA
CDR3nt: TGTGCCAGCAGTGGACTACCTCAAGAGACCCAGTACTTC
CDR3aa: CASSGLPQETQYF

v_gene: TRBV19
j_gene: TRBJ1-1
d_gene: TRBD1
abundance: NA
CDR3nt: TGTGCCAGTGGGCCGGGACAGGGCGTGAGGGGCACTGAAGCTTTCTTT
CDR3aa: CASGPGQGVRGTEAFF

v_gene: TRBV5-6
j_gene: TRBJ1-2
d_gene: NA
abundance: NA
CDR3nt: TGTGCCAGCAGCTCCAGAGACAGGAGGGATGGCTACACCTTC
CDR3aa: CASSSRDRRDGYTF

v_gene: TRBV6-5
j_gene: TRBJ1-2
d_gene: NA
abundance: NA
CDR3nt: TGTGCCAGCAGTTACTCGAGCGCAGGGACGGGTGGCTACACCTTC
CDR3aa: CASSYSSAGTGGYTF

v_gene: TRBV11-2
j_gene: TRBJ2-3
d_gene: TRBD2
abundance: NA
CDR3nt: TGTGCCAGCAGCTTATCGAGCGGGACTAGCGGGAGGGTAACGCATACGCAGTATTTT
CDR3aa: CASSLSSGTSGRVTHTQYF

v_gene: TRBV4-3
j_gene: TRBJ2-3
d_gene: TRBD1
abundance: once
CDR3nt: TGCGCCAGCAGCCAAGAGGACAGGGGGACCACAGATACGCAGTATTTT
CDR3aa: CASSQEDRGTTDTQYF

v_gene: TRBV4-3
j_gene: TRBJ2-3
d_gene: TRBD2
abundance: NA
CDR3nt: TGCGCCAGCAGCCAAGCACAGGGGACTAGCCGCACAGATACGCAGTATTTT
CDR3aa: CASSQAQGTSRTDTQYF

v_gene: TRBV7-2
j_gene: TRBJ1-6
d_gene: NA
abundance: NA
CDR3nt: TGTGCCAGCAGCTTAGAGTACAATTCACCCCTCCACTTT
CDR3aa: CASSLEYNSPLHF

v_gene: TRBV29-1
j_gene: TRBJ2-1
d_gene: NA
abundance: NA
CDR3nt: TGCAGCGTTGCCCGGGACAATGAGCAGTTCTTC
CDR3aa: CSVARDNEQFF

v_gene: TRBV12-3/TRBV12-4
j_gene: TRBJ2-7
d_gene: TRBD1
abundance: NA
CDR3nt: TGTGCCAGCAGGTCTCTGACAGGGGGCGAGCAGTACTTC
CDR3aa: CASRSLTGGEQYF

v_gene: TRBV11-2
j_gene: TRBJ2-1
d_gene: NA
abundance: NA
CDR3nt: TGTGCCAGCAGCACCTACAATGAGCAGTTCTTC
CDR3aa: CASSTYNEQFF

v_gene: TRBV5-1
j_gene: TRBJ2-7
d_gene: TRBD2
abundance: NA
CDR3nt: TGCGCCAGCAGCTCGTACGGACTAGCGGGGGTTTACGAGCAGTACTTC
CDR3aa: CASSSYGLAGVYEQYF

v_gene: TRBV11-3
j_gene: TRBJ2-1
d_gene: TRBD2
abundance: NA
CDR3nt: TGTGCCAGCAGCTCCGGGGCCGGGACTAGTTTGTCCAATGAGCAGTTCTTC
CDR3aa: CASSSGAGTSLSNEQFF

v_gene: TRBV24-1
j_gene: TRBJ2-7
d_gene: NA
abundance: NA
CDR3nt: TGTGCCACCAGTGATTGGAGGCGGTGGTCCTACGAGCAGTACTTC
CDR3aa: CATSDWRRWSYEQYF

v_gene: TRBV10-2
j_gene: TRBJ1-2
d_gene: NA
abundance: NA
CDR3nt: TGCGCCAGCAGTCACAAGGGGGGGAACTATGGCTACACCTTC
CDR3aa: CASSHKGGNYGYTF

v_gene: TRBV12-5
j_gene: TRBJ2-7
d_gene: NA
abundance: NA
CDR3nt: TGTGCTAGTGGTTTGGGCTTCTACGAGCAGTACTTC
CDR3aa: CASGLGFYEQYF

v_gene: TRBV15
j_gene: TRBJ1-3
d_gene: NA
abundance: NA
CDR3nt: TGTGCCACCAGCAGAGATTCGCAGGGATATGGAAACACCATATATTTT
CDR3aa: CATSRDSQGYGNTIYF

v_gene: TRBV5-1
j_gene: TRBJ2-1
d_gene: NA
abundance: once
CDR3nt: TGCGCCAGCAGCTTGGCGGGCCGGAATGAGCAGTTCTTC
CDR3aa: CASSLAGRNEQFF

v_gene: TRBV27
j_gene: TRBJ1-6
d_gene: NA
abundance: NA
CDR3nt: TGTGCCAGCAGCCCCGGGGGAGGGAGAAATTCACCCCTCCACTTT
CDR3aa: CASSPGGGRNSPLHF

v_gene: TRBV4-1
j_gene: TRBJ2-3
d_gene: NA
abundance: NA
CDR3nt: TGCGCCAGCAGTCAGTCCACAGATACGCAGTATTTT
CDR3aa: CASSQSTDTQYF

v_gene: TRBV7-9
j_gene: TRBJ1-1
d_gene: NA
abundance: NA
CDR3nt: TGTGCCAGCAGCTCCCCGACAGAGAGGAACACTGAAGCTTTCTTT
CDR3aa: CASSSPTERNTEAFF

v_gene: TRBV3-1/TRBV3-2
j_gene: TRBJ1-1
d_gene: TRBD1
abundance: once
CDR3nt: TGTGCCAGCAGCCAAGAACCAGGGGGCTGGACTGAAGCTTTCTTT
CDR3aa: CASSQEPGGWTEAFF

v_gene: TRBV7-9
j_gene: TRBJ1-4
d_gene: TRBD1
abundance: NA
CDR3nt: TGTGCCAGCAGCCCATGGGGGCAGGGGGCAACTAATGAAAAACTGTTTTTT
CDR3aa: CASSPWGQGATNEKLFF

v_gene: TRBV21-1
j_gene: TRBJ1-2
d_gene: NA
abundance: once
CDR3nt: TGTGCCAGCAGTTGGGATCACAGCCACCCCCGGGACTATGGCTACACCTTC
CDR3aa: CASSWDHSHPRDYGYTF

v_gene: TRBV7-8
j_gene: TRBJ1-3
d_gene: NA
abundance: NA
CDR3nt: TGTGCCAGCAGCAACCCGACAGGACCTGGAAACACCATATATTTT
CDR3aa: CASSNPTGPGNTIYF

v_gene: TRBV28
j_gene: TRBJ2-3
d_gene: TRBD2
abundance: few
CDR3nt: TGTGCCAGCATCCGGGGGGGGGCAGATACGCAGTATTTT
CDR3aa: CASIRGGADTQYF

v_gene: TRBV6-1
j_gene: TRBJ1-1
d_gene: NA
abundance: NA
CDR3nt: TGTGCCAGCAGTGAAGATCTAGTTGGAACTGAAGCTTTCTTT
CDR3aa: CASSEDLVGTEAFF